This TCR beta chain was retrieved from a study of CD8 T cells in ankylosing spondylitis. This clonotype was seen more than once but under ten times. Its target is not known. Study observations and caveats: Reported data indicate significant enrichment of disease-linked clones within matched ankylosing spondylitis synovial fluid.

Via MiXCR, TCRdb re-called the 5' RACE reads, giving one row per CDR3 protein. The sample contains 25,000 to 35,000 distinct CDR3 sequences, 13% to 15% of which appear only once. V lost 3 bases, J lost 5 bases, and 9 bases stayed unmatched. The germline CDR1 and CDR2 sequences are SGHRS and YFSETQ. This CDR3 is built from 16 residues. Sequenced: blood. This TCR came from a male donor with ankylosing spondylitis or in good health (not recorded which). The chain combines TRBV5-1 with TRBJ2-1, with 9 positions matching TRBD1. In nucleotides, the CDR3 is TGCGCCAGCAGCTCGTCCCGGGACAGGGTTGACAATGAGCAGTTCTTC. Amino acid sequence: CASSSSRDRVDNEQFF.